These 17 T cell receptor beta chains came from one sample sequenced in a study of Graves' ophthalmopathy and Graves' hyperthyroidism. The authors amplified TCR beta CDR3 regions from RNA transcripts. Scientists carried out first-round RT-PCR using HTBI primers and then a second-round multiplex PCR. TCRdb reprocessed the multiplex PCR reads via MiXCR and lists one record per CDR3 protein. The sample carries about 400,000 distinct CDR3 sequences, around 21% recorded once. Specimen: peripheral blood. These TCRs come from a young woman with stable Graves' hyperthyroidism.

This clonotype has at least ten counts. The V call is TRBV6-5, the J call TRBJ2-7; TRBD2 is a possible D gene (5 bases). This CDR3 contains 14 residues. The V gene lost 4 bases and the J gene lost 5 bases, with 15 bases spanning the gap. Germline-derived CDR1 and CDR2 are MNHEY and SVGAGI. The CDR3 spells CASSFGNFGNEQYF. The DNA for the CDR3 is TGTGCCAGCAGTTTCGGGAACTTCGGGAACGAGCAGTACTTC.

The chain is built from TRBV6-1 and TRBJ1-2; D is perhaps TRBD1 (5 bases). Germline-derived CDR1 and CDR2 are MNHNS and SASEGT. CDR3 length: 13 residues. V lost 8 bases, J lost 5 bases, and 15 bases lay in between. CDR3 DNA sequence: TGTGCCAGCTCTCGAGGGGCCTCATATGGCTACACCTTC. It yields the protein CASSRGASYGYTF.

This clonotype was counted ten times or more. V is TRBV20-1 and J is TRBJ2-7; 9 bases align to TRBD2. Germline V gene data show CDR1 as DFQATT and CDR2 as SNEGSKA (reference sequence). The CDR3 loop spans 15 amino acids. The trim removed 5 bases at V and 1 base at J, leaving 9 bases unmatched. CDR3 in amino acids: CSAHAIAGASYEQYF. The CDR3 DNA reads TGCAGTGCTCACGCAATAGCGGGAGCGTCCTACGAGCAGTACTTC.

This clonotype came up a few times. The chain links TRBV30 to TRBJ2-5; no reliable D call. The germline V gene has CDR1 GTSNPN and CDR2 SVGIG (reference sequence). This CDR3 comprises 12 residues. V was pared by 0 bases and J by 1 base, with 3 bases between. CDR3 loop: CAWSVSQETQYF. CDR3 nucleotide sequence: TGTGCCTGGAGTGTCAGCCAAGAGACCCAGTACTTC.

This clonotype came up a few times. This chain links TRBV11-1 with TRBJ1-2, with TRBD1 identical over 7 bases. V was pared by 5 bases and J by 4 bases, with 13 bases of the junction left unmatched. Germline V gene lookup returns CDR1 SGHAT and CDR2 FQDESV (reference sequence). CDR3 size: 16 residues. CDR3 protein: CASSIQGQPETYGYTF. The DNA of the CDR3 is TGTGCCAGCAGCATACAGGGACAGCCAGAAACCTATGGCTACACCTTC.

This clonotype was detected many times. The chain is built from TRBV9 and TRBJ2-2, with a tentative D call TRBD1 (6 bases). The CDR3 spans 15 residues. Germline V CDR1 and CDR2: SGDLS, YYNGEE. V lost 0 bases, J lost 0 bases, and 6 bases lay in between. In nucleotides, the CDR3 is TGTGCCAGCAGCGTAGGGACAGCGAACACCGGGGAGCTGTTTTTT. Translation: CASSVGTANTGELFF.

This clonotype was detected only a few times. The junction does not match germline at one end; this may be a read error. This chain joins TRBV19 and TRBJ1-5; D gene unclear. Germline lookup yields CDR1 LNHDA and CDR2 SQIVND (reference sequence). The CDR3 covers 14 residues. The chain's CDR3 is CAGSMSGVKGPQHF. In DNA form, the CDR3 reads TGTGCCGGTAGTATGTCAGGCGTCAAAGGGCCCCAGCATTTT.

The rearrangement uses TRBV4-1 and TRBJ1-2; TRBD1 might be the D (6 bases). This CDR3 comprises 15 residues. The V and J ends lost 5 bases and 5 bases respectively, with 18 bases between them. CDR1 and CDR2 (germline): MGHRA, YSYEKL. Written as DNA, the CDR3 is TGCGCCAGCAGCAAACAGGGTTTTTTTGGGTATGGCTACACCTTC. Protein: CASSKQGFFGYGYTF.

The chain couples TRBV12-3 or TRBV12-4 to TRBJ2-5; perhaps TRBD2 as D (5 bases). The CDR3 consists of 14 residues. Trimming stripped 2 bases from V and 7 bases from J, with 14 bases between. The CDR3 DNA sequence: TGTGCCAGCAGTTTACGCGGCCTTGGAGGGACCCAGTACTTC. Translated: CASSLRGLGGTQYF.

This clonotype was recorded many times. V and J are TRBV9 and TRBJ1-2, with 7 bases that match TRBD1. This CDR3 spans 15 amino acids. The V gene's germline CDR1 is SGDLS and CDR2 YYNGEE. V shed 4 bases, J shed 0 bases, and the junction held 6 bases outside the gene matches. The CDR3 region is CASSPRDSPNYGYTF. The CDR3 coding sequence is TGTGCCAGCAGCCCGCGGGACAGTCCTAACTATGGCTACACCTTC.

The chain uses TRBV10-3 and TRBJ1-3, with 8 positions matching TRBD1. CDR1 is ENHRY and CDR2 is SYGVKD in the germline V gene. The CDR3 loop spans 15 amino acids. Losses at the gene ends were 8 bases for V and 0 bases for J; bases not matched to a gene: 6. The CDR3 DNA reads TGTGCCATCGGGACAGGCCCGAGCTCTGGAAACACCATATATTTT. Protein product: CAIGTGPSSGNTIYF.

This clonotype was recorded many times. V usage is TRBV10-3 and J usage is TRBJ2-7; the D gene is possibly TRBD1 (6 bases). Germline V gene sequence: CDR1 ENHRY, CDR2 SYGVKD. Between the trimmed V and J ends, which lost 7 bases and 6 bases, there was a span of 19 bases. There are 14 residues in the CDR3. The CDR3 sequence is CAIKGTPASGEQYF. CDR3 nucleotides: TGTGCCATCAAAGGGACACCGGCAAGCGGCGAGCAGTACTTC.

In this sample, this clonotype turned up many times. The rearrangement uses TRBV15 and TRBJ1-2; D perhaps matches TRBD1 (6 bases). Germline V gives CDR1 LNHNV, CDR2 YYDKDF (reference sequence). The CDR3 covers 15 residues. Trimming stripped 5 bases from V and 3 bases from J, with 16 bases between. The CDR3 is CATSPRQEGYYGYTF. The CDR3 nucleotides are TGTGCCACCAGCCCCCGACAGGAGGGGTACTATGGCTACACCTTC.

This clonotype has only a few counts. The chain employs TRBV9 and TRBJ2-2, with 12 bases matching TRBD2. Trimming took 4 bases from V and 4 from J; bases not matched to a gene: 5. The CDR3 covers 16 residues. Looked up from germline, CDR1 is SGDLS and CDR2 is YYNGEE. CDR3 loop: CASSPRTSGATGELFF. In DNA form, the CDR3 reads TGTGCCAGCAGCCCACGGACTAGCGGGGCCACCGGGGAGCTGTTTTTT.

Concerning this clonotype itself: One end of the junction does not line up with germline, which may come from a read error. The J gene is TRBJ2-2, the V gene TRBV27; D is perhaps TRBD2 (6 bases). Germline assignment: CDR1 MNHEY and CDR2 SMNVEV (reference sequence). The CDR3 is 14 amino acids. DNA of the CDR3: TGTGCCATCAGTTTTAGGCCGCCTGGCGGGGAGCTGTTGTTT. Amino acid sequence: CAISFRPPGGELLF.

The table lists this clonotype with a few counts. The chain is built from TRBV6-1 and TRBJ1-5; 7 nucleotides align to TRBD1. V lost 7 bases, J lost 2 bases, and 8 bases stayed unmatched. CDR1 is MNHNS, CDR2 SASEGT, per germline. This CDR3 is 15 amino acids long. CDR3 bases: TGTGCCAGCATGAACAGGGGCATGGGCAATCAGCCCCAGCATTTT. This gives the protein CASMNRGMGNQPQHF.

This clonotype was recorded many times. The genes are TRBV6-1 and TRBJ1-2, with unresolved D. The germline V gene encodes CDR1 MNHNS and CDR2 SASEGT. This CDR3 contains 14 residues. Trimming removed 0 bases from V and 5 bases from J, with 10 bases in between. Here the CDR3 reads CASSEAAGIYGYTF. The CDR3 DNA reads TGTGCCAGCAGTGAAGCGGCTGGGATTTATGGCTACACCTTC.